This record looks at one TCR beta chain sequence and its context. Its antigen is unknown. The sample is drawn from a study of OX40 agonist ivuxolimab in advanced cancers. The protocol was immunoSEQ multiplex PCR, while the TCRdb copy is restricted to in-frame clones and leaves out a portion. The data hold 90,000 to 120,000 clones, with about nine tenths observed a single time. The CDR3 is 11 amino acids. The V end was cut by 0 bases, the J end by 7 bases, with 7 bases between. The germline CDR1 and CDR2 sequences are DFQATT and SNEGSKA (reference sequence). Overall study findings and caveats: With doses of 0.1 to 3.0 mg/kg, CD4+ and CD8+ blood T cells had undergone clonal expansion by week 6.

The sequence was collected from an adult with an advanced solid tumor such as melanoma, head and neck, liver or kidney cancer. V usage is TRBV20-1 and J usage is TRBJ2-7; D uncertain. Here the sequenced sample was CD4+ or CD8+ T cells sorted from blood, taken in a trial of the OX40 agonist ivuxolimab. CDR3 protein: CSARDALEQYF. The CDR3 DNA reads TGCAGTGCTAGAGACGCCCTTGAGCAGTACTTC.